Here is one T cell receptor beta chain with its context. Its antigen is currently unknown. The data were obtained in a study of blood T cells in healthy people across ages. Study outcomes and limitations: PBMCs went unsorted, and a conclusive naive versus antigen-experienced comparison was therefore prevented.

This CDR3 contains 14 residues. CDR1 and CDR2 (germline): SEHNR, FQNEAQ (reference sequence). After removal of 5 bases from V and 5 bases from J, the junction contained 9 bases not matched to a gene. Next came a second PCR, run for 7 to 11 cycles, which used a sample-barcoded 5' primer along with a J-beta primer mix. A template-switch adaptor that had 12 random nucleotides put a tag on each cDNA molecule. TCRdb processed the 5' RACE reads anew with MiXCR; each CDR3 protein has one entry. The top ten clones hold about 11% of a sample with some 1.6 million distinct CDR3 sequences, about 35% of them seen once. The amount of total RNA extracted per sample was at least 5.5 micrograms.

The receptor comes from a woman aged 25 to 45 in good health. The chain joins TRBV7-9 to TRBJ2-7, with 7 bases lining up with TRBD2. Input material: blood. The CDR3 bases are TGTGCCAGCAGCGCTGGACTAGGGTTCGACGAGCAGTACTTC. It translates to CASSAGLGFDEQYF.